The TCR beta chain described here comes from a study of T-cell memory formation after mild COVID-19. TCRdb re-called the 5' RACE reads through MiXCR, storing one row per CDR3 protein. The sample shows fewer than 250,000 distinct CDR3 sequences, around 17% of them seen only once. V was shortened by 6 bases and J by 8 bases, with 13 bases between the two germline ends. The germline V gene has CDR1 MNHEY and CDR2 SVGEGT. CDR3 size: 13 residues. This clonotype was seen ten or more times. The sequence was collected from an adult woman who had mild COVID-19 (a few samples of this study predate the infection). Cell type and time point are not known. Sample: PBMCs or a T cell subset sorted from them (not recorded which). This chain connects TRBV6-2 or TRBV6-3 to TRBJ1-4; D unclear. CDR3 bases: TGTGCCAGCAGGGACCCAGGCGCCGAAAAACTGTTTTTT. Amino acids: CASRDPGAEKLFF.